The 23 T cell receptor beta chains in this list originate from one sample, sequenced in a study of graft-versus-host responses after intestinal transplantation. Produced via immunoSEQ multiplex PCR; TCRdb's table is partial and in-frame only. In the table there are 2,000 to 2,500 clones, 29% of which are singletons. The researchers put about 200,000 CFSE-labeled responder cells into plates with about 200,000 irradiated, violet-dye-labeled stimulator cells. The sample here was alloreactive CD8+ T cells from a mixed lymphocyte reaction culture, taken before transplantation. As for subset: CFSE-low proliferating T cells sorted from approximately 6-day pre-transplant mixed lymphocyte reaction (GvH or HvG direction). These receptors were taken from a human patient who was an organ donor for intestinal transplantation.

The count of this clone is one. This chain connects TRBV4-2 to TRBJ1-2; the match to TRBD1 covers 9 bases. CDR1 and CDR2 (germline): LGHNA, YNFKEQ. Unmatched junction bases numbered 8, after V lost 0 bases and J lost 6 bases. There are 16 residues in the CDR3. CDR3 sequence (DNA): TGTGCCAGCAGCCAAGATAGGGGACAGGGCAGTGATGGCTACACCTTC. Residues: CASSQDRGQGSDGYTF.

This rearrangement joins TRBV7-8 to TRBJ1-1; 8 bases agree with TRBD1. The CDR3 has 14 amino acids. Germline V lookup: CDR1 SGHVS, CDR2 FQNEAQ. Trimming took 4 bases from V and 1 from J; bases not matched to a gene: 2. The CDR3 sequence is CASSSTGGNTEAFF. The CDR3 DNA reads TGTGCCAGCAGCTCTACAGGGGGGAACACTGAAGCTTTCTTT.

This sequence joins TRBV28 and TRBJ2-2; a possible D gene is TRBD1 (6 bases). Germline CDR1 is MDHEN and CDR2 is SYDVKM. V lost 7 bases and J 0 bases, leaving 15 bases between the germline ends. CDR3 length: 16 amino acids. The CDR3 coding sequence is TGTGCCAGCACCGTCGGGACATTCGCGAACACCGGGGAGCTGTTTTTT. This codes for CASTVGTFANTGELFF. Using reference TRBV28 and TRBJ2-2 for the parts outside the CDR3, the full variable domain is DVKVTQSSRYLVKRTGEKVFLECVQDMDHENMFWYRQDPGLGLRLIYFSYDVKMKEKGDIPEGYSVSREKKERFSLILESASTNQTSMYLCASTVGTFANTGELFFGEGSRLTVL.

The chain recombines TRBV4-3 with TRBJ1-2; tentative D call: TRBD1 (6 bases). This CDR3 is 13 amino acids long. Germline V gives CDR1 LGHNA, CDR2 YSLEER. Trimming shortened V by 4 bases and J by 7 bases, and 13 bases separated the two germline ends. Written as DNA, the CDR3 is TGCGCCAGCAGCCCCCCAGGGGTCGGTGGCTACACCTTC. Translated: CASSPPGVGGYTF.

By sample share, this clone is medium-sized. For the CDR3, the DNA is TGTGCCAGCAGCTTGGGGCTAGCGGGAGCCTACGAGCAGTACTTC. It specifies CASSLGLAGAYEQYF. The chain recombines TRBV5-6 with TRBJ2-7; 10 bases line up with TRBD2. Germline V gene data show CDR1 as SGHDT and CDR2 as YYEEEE. Trimming took 0 bases from V and 2 from J; bases not matched to a gene: 2. The CDR3 is 15 amino acids. Full variable domain (remainder filled in from reference TRBV5-6 and TRBJ2-7): DAGVTQSPTHLIKTRGQQVTLRCSPKSGHDTVSWYQQALGQGPQFIFQYYEEEERQRGNFPDRFSGHQFPNYSSELNVNALLLGDSALYLCASSLGLAGAYEQYFGPGTRLTVT.

This clone was counted a few times. The J gene is TRBJ2-5, the V gene TRBV28; TRBD2 might be the D (5 bases). V shed 3 bases and J shed 5 bases, with 16 bases lying between them. CDR1 and CDR2 from the germline V gene are MDHEN and SYDVKM. The CDR3 runs to 15 residues. The CDR3 protein is CASSFSRRGKETQYF. For the CDR3, the DNA is TGTGCCAGCAGTTTCTCCCGCCGGGGAAAGGAGACCCAGTACTTC. The variable domain in full, with the rest retrieved from reference TRBV28 and TRBJ2-5, is DVKVTQSSRYLVKRTGEKVFLECVQDMDHENMFWYRQDPGLGLRLIYFSYDVKMKEKGDIPEGYSVSREKKERFSLILESASTNQTSMYLCASSFSRRGKETQYFGPGTRLLVL.

The CDR3 sequence is CASSVVETGGVYEQYF. CDR3 nucleotides: TGTGCCAGCAGCGTAGTAGAAACAGGGGGTGTCTACGAGCAGTACTTC. The chain couples TRBV9 to TRBJ2-7; 8 positions match TRBD1. Per the germline V gene, CDR1 is SGDLS and CDR2 is YYNGEE. The length of the CDR3 is 16 residues. Trimming at V came to 0 bases and at J to 3 bases, leaving 8 bases not matched to a gene.

This clone showed up just a few times. The chain joins TRBV18 to TRBJ1-2; possible D gene TRBD1, 6 bases. Germline assignment: CDR1 KGHSH and CDR2 LQKENI. Trimming cost V 6 bases and J 8 bases, with 19 bases left between them. The CDR3 is 14 residues long. This CDR3 reads CASSQDSGAGGYTF. DNA for the CDR3: TGTGCCAGCTCGCAGGACAGTGGGGCGGGCGGCTACACCTTC.

The J gene is TRBJ2-7, the V gene TRBV19; 9 nucleotides align to TRBD2. V lost 4 bases and J lost 6; bases outside the gene matches: 1. In germline, CDR1 is LNHDA, CDR2 SQIVND (reference sequence). This CDR3 has 12 residues. CDR3 sequence reads: CASSSGGVEQYF. CDR3 nucleotides: TGTGCCAGTAGTAGCGGGGGGGTCGAGCAGTACTTC.

V is TRBV2 and J is TRBJ1-2, with TRBD1 matching over 12 bases. From germline, CDR1 is SNHLY and CDR2 FYNNEI. The ends lost 8 bases at V and 6 bases at J; junction bases unmatched: 7. This CDR3 comprises 14 residues. The CDR3 protein is CASGSGQGANGYTF. The CDR3 bases are TGTGCCAGCGGATCGGGACAGGGGGCGAATGGCTACACCTTC. Full variable domain (rest looked up from reference TRBV2 and TRBJ1-2): EPEVTQTPSHQVTQMGQEVILRCVPISNHLYFYWYRQILGQKVEFLVSFYNNEISEKSEIFDDQFSVERPDGSNFTLKIRSTKLEDSAMYFCASGSGQGANGYTFGSGTRLTVV.

The V call is TRBV4-1, the J call TRBJ2-3, with 8 bases fitting TRBD2. Germline V gene data show CDR1 as MGHRA and CDR2 as YSYEKL. The CDR3 loop spans 17 amino acids. V dropped 4 bases and J dropped 6; count of bases not matched to a gene: 15. The DNA for the CDR3 is TGCGCCAGCAGCCGACCCCTAGCGGGCCCCCTCACGGATACGCAGTATTTT. This codes for CASSRPLAGPLTDTQYF.

This chain joins TRBV7-2 and TRBJ2-1; TRBD2 agrees at 8 bases. From germline, CDR1 is SGHTA and CDR2 FQGNSA. V trimming: 1 base; J trimming: 7 bases; junction bases outside the gene matches: 9. The CDR3 has 16 amino acids. The CDR3 protein is CASSLGLAGGENEQFF. The CDR3 DNA reads as TGTGCCAGCAGCTTAGGCCTGGCGGGGGGCGAAAATGAGCAGTTCTTC.

V usage is TRBV20-1 and J usage is TRBJ2-3, with unresolved D. This CDR3 spans 11 amino acids. From germline, CDR1 is DFQATT and CDR2 SNEGSKA (reference sequence). V shed 2 bases and J shed 4 bases, with 4 bases lying between them. The CDR3 DNA sequence: TGCAGTGCTAGACTAGCAGATACGCAGTATTTT. This encodes CSARLADTQYF.

This clone was recorded a few times. For the CDR3, the DNA is TGCGCCAGCAGCCACGGGAGCTCCTACGAGCAGTACTTC. Translated: CASSHGSSYEQYF. This chain links TRBV4-3 with TRBJ2-7; D may be TRBD2 (6 bases). This CDR3 spans 13 amino acids. The V gene lost 3 bases and the J gene lost 0 bases, with 6 bases spanning the gap. CDR1 is LGHNA, CDR2 YSLEER, per germline.

The chain links TRBV27 to TRBJ2-2; D may be TRBD1 (5 bases). Per germline, CDR1 MNHEY and CDR2 SMNVEV (reference sequence). This CDR3 comprises 15 residues. With 3 bases removed from V and 5 bases from J, the gap between germline ends came to 13 bases. CDR3 nucleotide sequence: TGTGCCAGCAGTTTTGTGTTTGGGGCTACCGGGGAGCTGTTTTTT. This encodes CASSFVFGATGELFF.

This chain uses TRBV4-3 with TRBJ2-7, with a weak D call TRBD1 (5 bases). Germline V CDR1 and CDR2: LGHNA, YSLEER. V gave up 0 bases and J gave up 1 base, with 13 bases separating them. The CDR3 length is 16 residues. CDR3 in amino acids: CASSQEVGAGSYEQYF. CDR3 in DNA: TGCGCCAGCAGCCAAGAAGTTGGGGCAGGTTCCTACGAGCAGTACTTC.

V and J are TRBV27 and TRBJ2-7; D may be TRBD2 (5 bases). Per the germline V gene, CDR1 is MNHEY and CDR2 is SMNVEV (reference sequence). This CDR3 spans 14 amino acids. V was cut by 3 bases and J by 5 bases, with 14 bases left in between. As DNA, the CDR3 is TGTGCCAGCAGTTTGATTCGGGGAGCAGACGAGCAGTACTTC. Amino acids: CASSLIRGADEQYF.

In this sample, this clone turned up a few times. The chain joins TRBV27 to TRBJ2-7; TRBD1 aligns across 11 bases. J was trimmed by 5 bases and V by 3 bases; bases with no gene match: 3. This CDR3 is built from 14 residues. Germline V lookup: CDR1 MNHEY, CDR2 SMNVEV (reference sequence). CDR3 sequence (DNA): TGTGCCAGCAGTTTCGGGACAGGGGGGGACGAGCAGTACTTC. Translation gives CASSFGTGGDEQYF.

The gene calls are TRBV28 and TRBJ2-5; D not certain. With the DNA end fitting TRBJ2-7 better, the J assignment may be wrong. The CDR3 runs to 16 residues. The germline V gene encodes CDR1 MDHEN and CDR2 SYDVKM. The CDR3 DNA follows: TGTGCCAGCACCTTACCCAACCCGTATAGCTCCTACGAGCAGTACTTC. It is translated as CASTLPNPYSSYEQYF.

The CDR3 region has the DNA TGTGCCAGCAGGGTAGGGGTAGCTCAACACGCACGAAACACCATATATTTT. Residues: CASRVGVAQHARNTIYF. The chain is built from TRBV21-1 and TRBJ1-3; TRBD1 is the table's D call and was not checked against the DNA. TRBV21-1 is a recognized pseudogene. The CDR3 contains 17 residues.

This clone was observed a few times. The chain carries TRBV29-1 and TRBJ2-1; TRBD2 might be the D (5 bases). This CDR3 spans 11 amino acids. The ends were cut back, 4 bases at V and 9 bases at J, with 10 bases in the middle. Germline V gene data show CDR1 as SQVTM and CDR2 as ANQGSEA. In nucleotides, the CDR3 is TGCAGCGTTGCGGAGGTTTCTGAGCAGTTCTTC. Protein: CSVAEVSEQFF.

The rearrangement links TRBV6-1 to TRBJ2-7, with TRBD1 as a possible D gene (5 bases). Per germline, CDR1 MNHNS and CDR2 SASEGT. The CDR3 spans 13 residues. V was pared by 6 bases and J by 2 bases, with 11 bases between. The DNA of the CDR3 is TGTGCCAGCAGGGAGCAGGGTACCTACGAGCAGTACTTC. Amino acid sequence: CASREQGTYEQYF.

This clone is medium-sized in the sample. The CDR3 nucleotides are TGTGCTAGCTCCCCGAACTGGACAGGGTGGAATCAGCCCCAGCATTTT. Residues: CASSPNWTGWNQPQHF. The genes are TRBV12-5 and TRBJ1-5; 8 bases map to TRBD1. The CDR3 is 16 amino acids. The ends lost 9 bases at V and 4 bases at J; junction bases unmatched: 14. The germline gives CDR1 LGHNT, CDR2 FRNRAP.